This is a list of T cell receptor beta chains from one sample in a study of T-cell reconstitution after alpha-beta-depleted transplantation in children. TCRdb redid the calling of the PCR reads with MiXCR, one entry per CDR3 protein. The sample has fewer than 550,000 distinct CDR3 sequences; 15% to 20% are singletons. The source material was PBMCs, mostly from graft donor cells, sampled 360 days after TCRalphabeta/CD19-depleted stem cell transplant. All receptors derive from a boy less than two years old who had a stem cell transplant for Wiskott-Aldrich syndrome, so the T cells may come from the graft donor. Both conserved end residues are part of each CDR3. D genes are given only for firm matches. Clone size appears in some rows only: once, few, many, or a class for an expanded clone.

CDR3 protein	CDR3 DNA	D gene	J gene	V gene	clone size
CSARRASGRWSSEQFF	TGCAGTGCTAGACGGGCTAGCGGGAGATGGTCAAGTGAGCAGTTCTTC	TRBD2	TRBJ2-1	TRBV20-1	-
CASSLAGVSSYEQYF	TGCGCCAGCAGCTTGGCGGGGGTGAGCTCCTACGAGCAGTACTTC	-	TRBJ2-7	TRBV5-1	many
CASSLGTVYEKLFF	TGCGCCAGCAGCTTGGGGACAGTTTATGAAAAACTGTTTTTT	-	TRBJ1-4	TRBV5-1	-
CATSDEAGGNTQYF	TGTGCCACCAGTGATGAGGCGGGGGGCAATACGCAGTATTTT	TRBD2	TRBJ2-3	TRBV24-1	few
CAWSVAGYEQFF	TGTGCCTGGAGTGTGGCAGGATATGAGCAGTTCTTC	-	TRBJ2-1	TRBV30	once
CASSVGPGSGYEQYF	TGTGCCAGCAGCGTAGGTCCAGGGTCAGGGTACGAGCAGTACTTC	-	TRBJ2-7	TRBV9	few
CASSFDRRRPQGTQYF	TGTGCCAGCAGCTTTGACAGGCGCCGTCCTCAAGGGACCCAGTACTTC	-	TRBJ2-5	TRBV7-2	-
CASEGDTQYF	TGTGCCAGCGAGGGGGATACGCAGTATTTT	-	TRBJ2-3	TRBV5-4	-
CASSPDYFVNTEAFF	TGCGCCAGCAGCCCTGACTACTTTGTGAACACTGAAGCTTTCTTT	-	TRBJ1-1	TRBV5-1	-
CASSQPGTGILLSLYEQYF	TGTGCCAGCAGCCAGCCCGGGACAGGGATCCTGCTCAGCCTTTACGAGCAGTACTTC	TRBD1	TRBJ2-7	TRBV3-1	-